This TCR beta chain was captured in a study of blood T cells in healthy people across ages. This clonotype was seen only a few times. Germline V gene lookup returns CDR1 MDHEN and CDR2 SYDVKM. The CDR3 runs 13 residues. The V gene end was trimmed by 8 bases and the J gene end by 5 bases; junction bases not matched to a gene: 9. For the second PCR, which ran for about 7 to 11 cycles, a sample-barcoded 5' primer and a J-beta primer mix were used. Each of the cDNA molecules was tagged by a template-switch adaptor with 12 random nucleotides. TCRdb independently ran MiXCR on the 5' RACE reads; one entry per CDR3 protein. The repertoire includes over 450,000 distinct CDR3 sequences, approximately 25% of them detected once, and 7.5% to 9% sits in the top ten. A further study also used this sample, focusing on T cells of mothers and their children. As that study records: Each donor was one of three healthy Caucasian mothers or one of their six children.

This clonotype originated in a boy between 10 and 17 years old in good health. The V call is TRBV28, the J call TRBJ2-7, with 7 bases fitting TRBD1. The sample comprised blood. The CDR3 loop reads CASCTGVRNEQYF. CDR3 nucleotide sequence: TGTGCCAGCTGCACAGGGGTCAGAAACGAGCAGTACTTC.